The 24 T cell receptor beta chains listed next were all sequenced from one sample in a study of CD8+ T cells in alopecia areata. cDNA prepared by RNA extraction and subsequent reverse transcription served as the template for sequencing. Assay: immunoSEQ multiplex PCR; the TCRdb copy retains only in-frame clones and omits some. This sample has 200,000 to 250,000 clones, with over 60% found just once. As to treatment: oral pan-JAK inhibitor, 5-10 mg twice daily. The sequences come from CD4+ T cells sorted from blood, collected at week 4, from a patient treated with tofacitinib. The receptors were gathered from a human donor with alopecia areata.

CDR3 amino acids: CSVEGRTPSSGANVLTF. The CDR3 nucleotides read TGCAGCGTTGAAGGTAGGACACCAAGCTCTGGGGCCAACGTCCTGACTTTC. The chain is built from TRBV29-1 and TRBJ2-6, with D maybe TRBD1 (5 bases). The CDR3 contains 17 residues. Looked up from germline, CDR1 is SQVTM and CDR2 is ANQGSEA. The ends were cut back, 1 base at V and 0 bases at J, with 13 bases in the middle.

This chain connects TRBV4-1 to TRBJ1-5; 7 bases map to TRBD1. Germline CDR1 MGHRA, CDR2 YSYEKL. V trimming: 0 bases; J trimming: 6 bases; junction bases outside the gene matches: 2. This CDR3 contains 14 residues. CDR3 sequence reads: CASSQDRGFQPQHF. CDR3 in DNA: TGCGCCAGCAGCCAAGACAGGGGGTTTCAGCCCCAGCATTTT.

This clone was seen more than once but under ten times. The V gene is TRBV6-5, the J gene TRBJ1-2; no clear D gene. The CDR3 has 13 residues. Trimming pared 7 bases from V and 3 bases from J, leaving 12 bases between. Germline loops: CDR1 MNHEY, CDR2 SVGAGI. The CDR3, as DNA: TGTGCCAGCACCCCCGGGCGAGACTATGGCTACACCTTC. Encoded protein: CASTPGRDYGYTF.

This chain connects TRBV4-1 to TRBJ2-5, with 8 bases lining up with TRBD2. This CDR3 is built from 17 residues. Trimming at V came to 0 bases and at J to 7 bases, leaving 13 bases not matched to a gene. Germline CDR1 and CDR2: MGHRA and YSYEKL. In DNA, the CDR3 is TGCGCCAGCAGCCAAGAAGGTGTGCGGGGGGCGATGGGGACCCAGTACTTC. Its protein is CASSQEGVRGAMGTQYF.

The chain is built from TRBV27 and TRBJ1-2; D is unclear. Between the trimmed V and J ends, which lost 0 bases and 2 bases, there was a span of 4 bases. The CDR3 runs to 13 residues. Germline V gene sequence: CDR1 MNHEY, CDR2 SMNVEV (reference sequence). The CDR3 sequence: CASSLSRNYGYTF. For the CDR3, the DNA is TGTGCCAGCAGTTTATCCAGGAACTATGGCTACACCTTC.

The sample holds one count of this clone. The chain employs TRBV29-1 and TRBJ1-5; D unclear. The CDR3 runs to 13 residues. Germline V gene lookup returns CDR1 SQVTM and CDR2 ANQGSEA. The germline V and J ends were trimmed by 4 bases and 0 bases, with 7 bases remaining between them. The CDR3 nucleotides are TGCAGCGTTGCCAAAACTAGCAATCAGCCCCAGCATTTT. Translated: CSVAKTSNQPQHF. Full variable domain (remainder filled in from reference TRBV29-1 and TRBJ1-5): SAVISQKPSRDICQRGTSLTIQCQVDSQVTMMFWYRQQPGQSLTLIATANQGSEATYESGFVIDKFPISRPNLTFSTLTVSNMSPEDSSIYLCSVAKTSNQPQHFGDGTRLSIL.

This chain links TRBV7-4 with TRBJ1-1; D call uncertain. The length of the CDR3 is 11 residues. The germline V and J ends were trimmed by 11 bases and 2 bases, with 9 bases remaining between them. Germline V CDR1 and CDR2: SGHVT, SQSDAQ. CDR3 amino acids: CAPAPNTEAFF. CDR3 coding DNA: TGTGCCCCGGCCCCTAACACTGAAGCTTTCTTT.

CDR3 amino acids: CASSPGQGVLHF. Here the CDR3 DNA reads TGTGCCAGCAGCCCGGGACAGGGGGTCCTCCACTTT. V and J are TRBV5-6 and TRBJ1-6; 11 bases fit TRBD1. Germline V gene lookup returns CDR1 SGHDT and CDR2 YYEEEE. V shed 4 bases, J shed 15 bases, and the junction held 3 bases outside the gene matches. This CDR3 has 12 residues. Together with reference TRBV5-6 and TRBJ1-6, the CDR3 gives the full variable domain: DAGVTQSPTHLIKTRGQQVTLRCSPKSGHDTVSWYQQALGQGPQFIFQYYEEEERQRGNFPDRFSGHQFPNYSSELNVNALLLGDSALYLCASSPGQGVLHFGNGTRLTVT.

The chain joins TRBV7-2 to TRBJ1-2; no firm D call. This CDR3 spans 12 amino acids. Germline CDR1 SGHTA, CDR2 FQGNSA. The ends were cut back, 2 bases at V and 3 bases at J, with 4 bases in the middle. CDR3 sequence (DNA): TGTGCCAGCAGCTTAAGGCACTATGGCTACACCTTC. Amino acid sequence: CASSLRHYGYTF.

CDR3 in amino acids: CASSESRTEQFF. In DNA form, the CDR3 reads TGTGCCAGCAGTGAATCAAGGACGGAGCAGTTCTTC. The V call is TRBV25-1, the J call TRBJ2-1; no reliable D call. V lost 1 base, J lost 10 bases, and 8 bases lay in between. This CDR3 has 12 amino acids. CDR1 and CDR2 from the germline V gene are MGHDK and SYGVNS. Full variable domain (missing parts from reference TRBV25-1 and TRBJ2-1): EADIYQTPRYLVIGTGKKITLECSQTMGHDKMYWYQQDPGMELHLIHYSYGVNSTEKGDLSSESTVSRIRTEHFPLTLESARPSHTSQYLCASSESRTEQFFGPGTRLTVL.

CDR3 DNA sequence: TGTGCCAGCAAGCGAGACCGATCGAACACCGGGGAGCTGTTTTTT. It encodes CASKRDRSNTGELFF. The genes are TRBV9 and TRBJ2-2; D is ambiguous. The CDR3 is 15 residues long. V was cut by 6 bases and J by 0 bases, with 12 bases left in between. CDR1 is SGDLS and CDR2 is YYNGEE in the germline V gene.

The chain has TRBV7-9 and TRBJ1-6; 7 nucleotides match TRBD1. CDR1 is SEHNR, CDR2 FQNEAQ, per germline (reference sequence). Losses at the gene ends were 4 bases for V and 9 bases for J; bases not matched to a gene: 9. This CDR3 contains 15 residues. CDR3 amino acids: CASSSGQVRASPLHF. Written as DNA, the CDR3 is TGTGCCAGCAGCTCTGGACAGGTCAGAGCTTCACCCCTCCACTTT. The full variable domain, rest sourced from reference TRBV7-9 and TRBJ1-6, is DTGVSQNPRHKITKRGQNVTFRCDPISEHNRLYWYRQTLGQGPEFLTYFQNEAQLEKSRLLSDRFSAERPKGSFSTLEIQRTEQGDSAMYLCASSSGQVRASPLHFGNGTRLTVT.

V is TRBV5-1 and J is TRBJ2-7; 9 bases align to TRBD2. The length of the CDR3 is 14 residues. The germline V gene has CDR1 SGHRS and CDR2 YFSETQ. The junction had 2 bases not matched to a gene; V was cut back by 2 bases and J by 2 bases. CDR3 in DNA: TGCGCCAGCAGCTTTAGCGGGGGAACCTACGAGCAGTACTTC. As protein: CASSFSGGTYEQYF. Complete variable domain (other parts from reference TRBV5-1 and TRBJ2-7): KAGVTQTPRYLIKTRGQQVTLSCSPISGHRSVSWYQQTPGQGLQFLFEYFSETQRNKGNFPGRFSGRQFSNSRSEMNVSTLELGDSALYLCASSFSGGTYEQYFGPGTRLTVT.

This clone has just a few counts. Different DNA sequences within this sample yield the same CDR3. The CDR3, as DNA: TGTGCCAGCAGCTTGGGAGGGCTCGGCTACACCTTC. Translation: CASSLGGLGYTF. This chain links TRBV7-9 with TRBJ1-2, with no clear D. Trimming removed 3 bases from V and 8 bases from J, with 10 bases in between. The CDR3 contains 12 residues. Per germline, CDR1 SEHNR and CDR2 FQNEAQ (reference sequence).

The CDR3 here is CASSLAGLQETQYF. The CDR3 bases are TGTGCCAGCAGCTTAGCGGGCTTACAAGAGACCCAGTACTTC. This sequence joins TRBV7-8 and TRBJ2-5; D uncertain. Germline V gene sequence: CDR1 SGHVS, CDR2 FQNEAQ. The CDR3 covers 14 residues. The V and J ends lost 0 bases and 2 bases respectively, with 7 bases between them.

This clone has only one observation. V gene TRBV9 combines with J gene TRBJ1-1; D is unclear. The length of the CDR3 is 11 residues. V lost 4 bases to trimming and J lost 3 bases, with 4 bases between them. Germline loops: CDR1 SGDLS, CDR2 YYNGEE. CDR3 residues: CASSRDTEAFF. CDR3 in DNA: TGTGCCAGCAGCCGAGACACTGAAGCTTTCTTT. Combining the CDR3 with reference TRBV9 and TRBJ1-1 gives the whole variable domain DSGVTQTPKHLITATGQRVTLRCSPRSGDLSVYWYQQSLDQGLQFLIQYYNGEERAKGNILERFSAQQFPDLHSELNLSSLELGDSALYFCASSRDTEAFFGQGTRLTVV.

V and J are TRBV4-2 and TRBJ2-7; 9 bases line up with TRBD1. J was trimmed by 5 bases and V by 6 bases; bases with no gene match: 8. This CDR3 comprises 14 residues. CDR1 and CDR2 from the germline V gene are LGHNA and YNFKEQ. DNA for the CDR3: TGTGCCAGCAGTCTCGGGACAGGGTACAACGAGCAGTACTTC. It encodes CASSLGTGYNEQYF.

The CDR3 DNA follows: TGCGCCAGCAGCTTGGAGCAGGGTCGGGATGAGCAGTTCTTC. It codes for CASSLEQGRDEQFF. The chain is built from TRBV5-1 and TRBJ2-1, with D possibly being TRBD1 (5 bases). CDR1 is SGHRS, CDR2 YFSETQ, per germline. V lost 0 bases and J 8 bases, leaving 12 bases between the germline ends. The CDR3 loop spans 14 amino acids.

This sequence joins TRBV7-9 and TRBJ2-1; D is unclear. Germline V gene sequence: CDR1 SEHNR, CDR2 FQNEAQ (reference sequence). CDR3 length: 15 amino acids. Trimming cost V 4 bases and J 4 bases, with 14 bases left between them. Here the CDR3 DNA reads TGTGCCAGCAGCTCCTACCAGGTATCGTACAATGAGCAGTTCTTC. This gives the protein CASSSYQVSYNEQFF. The full variable domain, in which reference TRBV7-9 and TRBJ2-1 provide the parts outside the CDR3, is DTGVSQNPRHKITKRGQNVTFRCDPISEHNRLYWYRQTLGQGPEFLTYFQNEAQLEKSRLLSDRFSAERPKGSFSTLEIQRTEQGDSAMYLCASSSYQVSYNEQFFGPGTRLTVL.

The chain has TRBV5-1 and TRBJ2-3, with TRBD2 matching 8 bases. In germline, CDR1 is SGHRS, CDR2 YFSETQ. The CDR3 covers 14 residues. Trimming at V came to 4 bases and at J to 6 bases, leaving 7 bases not matched to a gene. CDR3 coding DNA: TGCGCCAGCAGCATAGCGGGGCCCACCGATACGCAGTATTTT. Protein sequence: CASSIAGPTDTQYF.

This chain links TRBV29-1 with TRBJ2-7; 7 bases map to TRBD2. Trimming cost V 5 bases and J 0 bases; bases outside gene matches: 10. The CDR3 extends over 15 amino acids. CDR1 and CDR2 (germline): SQVTM, ANQGSEA. The CDR3 is CSVSSPGGISYEQYF. The CDR3 DNA sequence: TGCAGCGTTTCCTCACCCGGGGGGATCTCCTACGAGCAGTACTTC.

The genes are TRBV25-1 and TRBJ2-7, with TRBD1 matching over 7 bases. The CDR3 has 15 amino acids. Trimming removed 1 base from V and 4 bases from J; junction bases left unmatched: 7. Germline V gene lookup returns CDR1 MGHDK and CDR2 SYGVNS. CDR3 in amino acids: CASSEWDRRPYEQYF. Here the CDR3 DNA reads TGTGCCAGCAGTGAATGGGACAGACGTCCGTACGAGCAGTACTTC.

The chain carries TRBV7-2 and TRBJ1-2, with D uncertain. Germline CDR1 and CDR2: SGHTA and FQGNSA. This CDR3 is 14 amino acids long. Trimming cost V 2 bases and J 2 bases, with 9 bases left between them. This chain's CDR3 is CASSLNALNYGYTF. The CDR3 DNA reads as TGTGCCAGCAGCTTAAACGCTCTCAACTATGGCTACACCTTC. The full variable domain, with the rest looked up from reference TRBV7-2 and TRBJ1-2, is GAGVSQSPSNKVTEKGKDVELRCDPISGHTALYWYRQSLGQGLEFLIYFQGNSAPDKSGLPSDRFSAERTGGSVSTLTIQRTQQEDSAVYLCASSLNALNYGYTFGSGTRLTVV.

The sample holds a few counts of this clone. The chain links TRBV7-9 to TRBJ2-7; D is possibly TRBD2 (6 bases). From germline, CDR1 is SEHNR and CDR2 FQNEAQ (reference sequence). The CDR3 consists of 13 residues. V lost 5 bases and J lost 10, with 18 bases in between. DNA for the CDR3: TGTGCCAGCAGCGAACCGGGACTCCAAGCACAGTACTTC. Its protein product is CASSEPGLQAQYF.